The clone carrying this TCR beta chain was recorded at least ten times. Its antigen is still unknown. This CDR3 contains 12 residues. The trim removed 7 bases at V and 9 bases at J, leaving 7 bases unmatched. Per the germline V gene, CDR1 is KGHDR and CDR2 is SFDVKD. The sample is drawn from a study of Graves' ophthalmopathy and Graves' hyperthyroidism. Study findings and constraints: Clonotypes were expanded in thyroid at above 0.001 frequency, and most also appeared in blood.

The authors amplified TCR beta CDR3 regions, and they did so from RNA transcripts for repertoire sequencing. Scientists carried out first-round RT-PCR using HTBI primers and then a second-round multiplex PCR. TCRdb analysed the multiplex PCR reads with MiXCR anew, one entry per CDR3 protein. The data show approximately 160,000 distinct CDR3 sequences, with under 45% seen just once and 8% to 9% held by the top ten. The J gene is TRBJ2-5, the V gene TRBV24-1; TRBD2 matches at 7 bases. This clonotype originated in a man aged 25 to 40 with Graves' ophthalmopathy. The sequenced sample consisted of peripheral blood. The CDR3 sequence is CATRGDREAQYF. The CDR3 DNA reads TGTGCCACCAGGGGCGACCGGGAGGCCCAGTACTTC.